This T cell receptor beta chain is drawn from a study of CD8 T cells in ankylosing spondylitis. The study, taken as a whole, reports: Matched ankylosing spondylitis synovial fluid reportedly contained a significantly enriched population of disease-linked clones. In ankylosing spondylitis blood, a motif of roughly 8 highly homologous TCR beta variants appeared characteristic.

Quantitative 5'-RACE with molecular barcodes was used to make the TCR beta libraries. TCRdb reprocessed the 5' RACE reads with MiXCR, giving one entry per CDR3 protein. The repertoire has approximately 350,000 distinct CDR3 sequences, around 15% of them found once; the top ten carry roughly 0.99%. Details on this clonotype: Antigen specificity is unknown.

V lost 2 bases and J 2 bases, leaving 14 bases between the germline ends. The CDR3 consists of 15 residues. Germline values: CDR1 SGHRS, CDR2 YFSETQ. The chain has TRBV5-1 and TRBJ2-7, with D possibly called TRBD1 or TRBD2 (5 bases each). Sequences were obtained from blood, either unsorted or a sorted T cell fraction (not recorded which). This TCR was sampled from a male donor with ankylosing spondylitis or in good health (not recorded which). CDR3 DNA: TGCGCCAGCAGCTTTGGGGGAAACGATCCCTACGAGCAGTACTTC. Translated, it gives CASSFGGNDPYEQYF.